This T cell receptor beta chain was retrieved from a study of blood T cell repertoires in COVID-19. Overall study context: T cells, B-cell-depleted T cells, or PBMCs provided the cDNA or gDNA that served as material.

Germline CDR1 reads KGHDR; CDR2 reads SFDVKD. This CDR3 has 15 amino acids. The V end was cut by 5 bases, the J end by 4 bases, with 16 bases between. The authors' processing: Researchers report that nucleated cell counts were estimated from reference gene primer amplification. Assay: immunoSEQ multiplex PCR; the TCRdb copy retains only in-frame clones and omits some. V and J calls and clone size follow that table, whereas D and trimming were derived from the DNA. The data hold about 170,000 clones, with around four fifths observed a single time. This receptor was taken from a woman older than 75 with COVID-19, enrolled during active disease. Sequencing was done on a sample of peripheral blood. This chain links TRBV24-1 with TRBJ1-2, with D possibly TRBD1 on 6 matching bases. The CDR3 loop is CATSGGQTSFYGYTF. CDR3 sequence (DNA): TGTGCCACCAGTGGTGGACAGACGTCCTTCTATGGCTACACCTTC.